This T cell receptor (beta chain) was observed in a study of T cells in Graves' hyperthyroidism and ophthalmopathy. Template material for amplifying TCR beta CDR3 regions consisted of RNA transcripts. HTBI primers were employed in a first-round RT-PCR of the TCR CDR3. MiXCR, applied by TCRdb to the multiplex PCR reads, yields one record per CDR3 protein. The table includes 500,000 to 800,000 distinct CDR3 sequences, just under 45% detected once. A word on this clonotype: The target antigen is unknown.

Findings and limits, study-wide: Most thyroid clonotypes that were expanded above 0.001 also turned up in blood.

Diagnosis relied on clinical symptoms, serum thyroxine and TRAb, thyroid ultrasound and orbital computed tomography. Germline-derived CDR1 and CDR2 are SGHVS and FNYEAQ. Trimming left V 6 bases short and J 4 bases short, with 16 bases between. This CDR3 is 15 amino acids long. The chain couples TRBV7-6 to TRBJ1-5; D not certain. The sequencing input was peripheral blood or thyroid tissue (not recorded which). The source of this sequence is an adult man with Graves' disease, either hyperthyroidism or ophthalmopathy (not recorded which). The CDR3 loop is CASSPKLIGNQPQHF. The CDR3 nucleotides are TGTGCCAGCAGTCCCAAATTAATCGGGAATCAGCCCCAGCATTTT. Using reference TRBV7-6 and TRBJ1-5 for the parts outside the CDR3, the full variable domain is GAGVSQSPRYKVTKRGQDVALRCDPISGHVSLYWYRQALGQGPEFLTYFNYEAQQDKSGLPNDRFSAERPEGSISTLTIQRTEQRDSAMYRCASSPKLIGNQPQHFGDGTRLSIL.